Listed below are T cell receptor beta chains from one sample, sequenced in a study of beta chain features in type 1 diabetes. The protocol was immunoSEQ multiplex PCR, while the TCRdb copy is restricted to in-frame clones and leaves out a portion. In the table there are about 330,000 clones, about 10% of which are singletons. What was sequenced was naive CD4+ T cells from blood. These TCRs come from a woman aged 25 to 45 in good health. The CDR3 runs from the conserved cysteine through the conserved F or W. The order of the fields is clone size, V gene, J gene, D gene, CDR3 DNA, CDR3 protein. D genes are given only for firm matches. A row's size may be missing; if present it is once, few, many or a size class.

clone size: NA; V gene: TRBV5-1; J gene: TRBJ1-1; D gene: NA; CDR3 DNA: TGCGCCAGCAGCTTAACGGCGGGGAACACTGAAGCTTTCTTT; CDR3 protein: CASSLTAGNTEAFF
clone size: NA; V gene: TRBV30; J gene: TRBJ2-1; D gene: TRBD1; CDR3 DNA: TGTGCCTGGGGGACAGGGAGCTACAATGAGCAGTTCTTC; CDR3 protein: CAWGTGSYNEQFF
clone size: NA; V gene: TRBV7-8; J gene: TRBJ2-7; D gene: NA; CDR3 DNA: TGTGCCAGCAGCCGTCTGCGTAGCTCCTACGAGCAGTACTTC; CDR3 protein: CASSRLRSSYEQYF
clone size: few; V gene: TRBV5-1; J gene: TRBJ2-3; D gene: NA; CDR3 DNA: TGCGCCAGCAGCTTGTCAGGGCAAGATACGCAGTATTTT; CDR3 protein: CASSLSGQDTQYF
clone size: few; V gene: TRBV18; J gene: TRBJ2-1; D gene: TRBD1; CDR3 DNA: TGTGCCAGCTCATCTACAGGGGATGAGCAGTTCTTC; CDR3 protein: CASSSTGDEQFF
clone size: few; V gene: TRBV21-1; J gene: TRBJ2-1; D gene: NA; CDR3 DNA: TGTGCCAGCAGAGACAGGGGTGAGCAGTTCTTC; CDR3 protein: CASRDRGEQFF
clone size: NA; V gene: TRBV5-4; J gene: TRBJ2-3; D gene: NA; CDR3 DNA: TGTGCCAGCAGCCTTAGCGCTACGCGCACAGATACGCAGTATTTT; CDR3 protein: CASSLSATRTDTQYF
clone size: few; V gene: TRBV7-9; J gene: TRBJ2-7; D gene: NA; CDR3 DNA: TGTGCCAGCAGCCACGAAGCGCCCAACGAGCAGTACTTC; CDR3 protein: CASSHEAPNEQYF
clone size: NA; V gene: TRBV28; J gene: TRBJ2-7; D gene: NA; CDR3 DNA: TGTGCCAGCAGTTTACCGGCGGGACACGAGCAGTACTTC; CDR3 protein: CASSLPAGHEQYF
clone size: NA; V gene: TRBV7-8; J gene: TRBJ1-1; D gene: TRBD1; CDR3 DNA: TGTGCCAGCAGCCATAACAATCCGACAGGGTGGGCCACTGAAGCTTTCTTT; CDR3 protein: CASSHNNPTGWATEAFF
clone size: NA; V gene: TRBV18; J gene: TRBJ2-7; D gene: TRBD2; CDR3 DNA: TGTGCCAGCTCACCAGGACTAGCGGACGAGCAGTACTTC; CDR3 protein: CASSPGLADEQYF
clone size: NA; V gene: TRBV15; J gene: TRBJ2-3; D gene: NA; CDR3 DNA: TGTGCCACCAGCAGACAGGGTTTTATGGATACGCAGTATTTT; CDR3 protein: CATSRQGFMDTQYF
clone size: few; V gene: TRBV28; J gene: TRBJ1-2; D gene: TRBD1; CDR3 DNA: TGTGCCAGCAGTATACCGGGACAGGGAAACTATGGCTACACCTTC; CDR3 protein: CASSIPGQGNYGYTF
clone size: NA; V gene: TRBV5-4; J gene: TRBJ2-1; D gene: NA; CDR3 DNA: TGTGCCAGCAGCTTGGATGGGGGGTCCTACAATGAGCAGTTCTTC; CDR3 protein: CASSLDGGSYNEQFF
clone size: NA; V gene: TRBV7-3; J gene: TRBJ2-7; D gene: TRBD2; CDR3 DNA: TGTGCCAGCAGCTTATCCCCAACGGGAGGTATTTACGAGCAGTACTTC; CDR3 protein: CASSLSPTGGIYEQYF
clone size: NA; V gene: TRBV27; J gene: TRBJ1-3; D gene: TRBD1; CDR3 DNA: TGTGCCAGCAGTACAGGGGTTGGAAACACCATATATTTT; CDR3 protein: CASSTGVGNTIYF
clone size: NA; V gene: TRBV19; J gene: TRBJ1-5; D gene: TRBD1; CDR3 DNA: TGTGCCAGTAGTATGGACAGGCCCAATCAGCCCCAGCATTTT; CDR3 protein: CASSMDRPNQPQHF
clone size: few; V gene: TRBV14; J gene: TRBJ2-7; D gene: NA; CDR3 DNA: TGTGCCAGCAGCCAATTCGGGGACGAGCAGTACTTC; CDR3 protein: CASSQFGDEQYF
clone size: few; V gene: TRBV2; J gene: TRBJ2-3; D gene: TRBD2; CDR3 DNA: TGTGCCAGCAGTCGGTTTAGCGGGAGGGCCGACACAGATACGCAGTATTTT; CDR3 protein: CASSRFSGRADTDTQYF
clone size: few; V gene: TRBV2; J gene: TRBJ2-5; D gene: TRBD1; CDR3 DNA: TGTGCCAGCAGGGTGGACAGGGAACAAGAGACCCAGTACTTC; CDR3 protein: CASRVDREQETQYF
clone size: NA; V gene: TRBV28; J gene: TRBJ2-3; D gene: TRBD1; CDR3 DNA: TGTGCCAGCAGTCACGGACAGGGGACAGATACGCAGTATTTT; CDR3 protein: CASSHGQGTDTQYF
clone size: few; V gene: TRBV28; J gene: TRBJ1-2; D gene: TRBD1; CDR3 DNA: TGTGCCAGCAGTTTGCCTCGGGACAGAGATAACTATGGCTACACCTTC; CDR3 protein: CASSLPRDRDNYGYTF
clone size: few; V gene: TRBV7-2; J gene: TRBJ1-4; D gene: TRBD1; CDR3 DNA: TGTGCCAGCAGCCCCTCCCGGACAGGGGGGGAAAAACTGTTTTTT; CDR3 protein: CASSPSRTGGEKLFF
clone size: few; V gene: TRBV13; J gene: TRBJ2-1; D gene: TRBD2; CDR3 DNA: TGTGCCAGCAGCTCCTGGGGGAGGCGGGAGCGTACGGATGAGCAGTTCTTC; CDR3 protein: CASSSWGRRERTDEQFF